These 21 T cell receptor beta chains came from one sample sequenced in a study of response to subunit inactivated influenza vaccine. TCRdb called the RT-PCR reads again in MiXCR, with one record for every CDR3 protein. This sample has 550,000 to 650,000 distinct CDR3 sequences, with 12% found just once. The sequencing used PBMCs from blood, collected on the day of vaccination. The receptor source for this set is a man between 50 and 59 years old who received an inactivated influenza vaccine.

This clonotype was recorded a few times. The V gene is TRBV20-1, the J gene TRBJ1-2; tentative D call: TRBD1 (5 bases). CDR3 length equals 15 residues. Germline-derived CDR1 and CDR2 are DFQATT and SNEGSKA (reference sequence). Between the trimmed V and J ends, which lost 1 base and 1 base, there was a span of 13 bases. CDR3 in amino acids: CSARVSRADNYGYTF. The CDR3 nucleotides read TGCAGTGCTAGAGTGTCCAGGGCTGATAACTATGGCTACACCTTC.

Ten or more counts support this clonotype. The rearrangement uses TRBV3-1 and TRBJ2-7; no reliable D call. CDR1 and CDR2 (germline): LGHDT, YNNKEL (reference sequence). This CDR3 comprises 15 residues. V was clipped by 0 bases and J by 4 bases, with 13 bases between them. The CDR3 loop is CASSQDWNNFYEQYF. The CDR3 coding sequence is TGTGCCAGCAGCCAAGATTGGAACAATTTTTACGAGCAGTACTTC.

This clonotype was seen ten or more times. The V and J genes are TRBV15 and TRBJ2-1, with TRBD1 matching 7 bases. The CDR3 runs 15 residues. Per the germline V gene, CDR1 is LNHNV and CDR2 is YYDKDF (reference sequence). V lost 3 bases, J lost 2 bases, and 4 bases stayed unmatched. The CDR3 protein is CATSRAGTAYNEQFF. The CDR3 coding sequence is TGTGCCACCAGCAGGGCCGGGACAGCCTACAATGAGCAGTTCTTC.

This clonotype has just a few counts. The chain is built from TRBV25-1 and TRBJ2-1, with a possible D match to TRBD2 (5 bases). This CDR3 comprises 15 residues. Germline V gene data show CDR1 as MGHDK and CDR2 as SYGVNS. V lost 7 bases and J lost 8, with 21 bases in between. The CDR3 nucleotides are TGTGCCAGCACCGCCTACTTAGGAGGAACGGATGAGCAGTTCTTC. Protein sequence: CASTAYLGGTDEQFF.

This clonotype was detected only a few times. The chain is built from TRBV5-1 and TRBJ2-2; the D is unclear. The CDR3 contains 14 residues. Trimming removed 0 bases from V and 7 bases from J, with 10 bases in between. The V gene's germline CDR1 is SGHRS and CDR2 YFSETQ. The CDR3 region has the DNA TGCGCCAGCAGCTTGGGATCCTCGGTCGGGGAGCTGTTTTTT. Translating it yields CASSLGSSVGELFF.

V gene TRBV20-1 combines with J gene TRBJ1-2; D is ambiguous. With 0 bases removed from V and 2 bases from J, the gap between germline ends came to 13 bases. The CDR3 has 15 residues. CDR1 and CDR2 from the germline V gene are DFQATT and SNEGSKA (reference sequence). The CDR3 DNA is TGCAGTGCTAGAGATGGGGAAGGCGGAAACTATGGCTACACCTTC. It encodes CSARDGEGGNYGYTF.

A few counts support this clonotype. The chain is built from TRBV9 and TRBJ2-5, with 9 nucleotides matching TRBD2. This CDR3 has 17 residues. Germline values: CDR1 SGDLS, CDR2 YYNGEE. V shed 0 bases and J 5 bases; nucleotides not matched to a gene: 11. CDR3 in amino acids: CASSVASWAGGGETQYF. DNA of the CDR3: TGTGCCAGCAGCGTAGCTTCTTGGGCGGGAGGGGGTGAGACCCAGTACTTC.

This chain connects TRBV2 to TRBJ1-4; D remains ambiguous. The germline V gene encodes CDR1 SNHLY and CDR2 FYNNEI. This CDR3 is 16 amino acids long. With 4 bases removed from V and 6 bases from J, the gap between germline ends came to 18 bases. The CDR3 sequence: CASSGISWPPDEKLFF. In DNA form, the CDR3 reads TGTGCCAGCAGTGGCATTTCTTGGCCTCCGGATGAAAAACTGTTTTTT. Full variable domain (remainder filled in from reference TRBV2 and TRBJ1-4): EPEVTQTPSHQVTQMGQEVILRCVPISNHLYFYWYRQILGQKVEFLVSFYNNEISEKSEIFDDQFSVERPDGSNFTLKIRSTKLEDSAMYFCASSGISWPPDEKLFFGSGTQLSVL.

The chain carries TRBV6-5 and TRBJ2-2, with D tentatively TRBD1 (5 bases). The V gene lost 2 bases and the J gene lost 5 bases, with 12 bases spanning the gap. The CDR3 length is 15 residues. Germline CDR1 reads MNHEY; CDR2 reads SVGAGI. CDR3 residues: CASSYRQRRTGELFF. DNA for the CDR3: TGTGCCAGCAGTTACCGACAGCGAAGGACCGGGGAGCTGTTTTTT.

J is TRBJ2-2 and V is TRBV20-1; 8 positions match TRBD2. The trim removed 0 bases at V and 5 bases at J, leaving 8 bases unmatched. The CDR3 is 16 amino acids. Germline V CDR1 and CDR2: DFQATT, SNEGSKA (reference sequence). Here the CDR3 DNA reads TGCAGTGCTAGAGATCTGGGCGGGGGGCGGACCGGGGAGCTGTTTTTT. Protein sequence: CSARDLGGGRTGELFF.

The gene calls are TRBV7-9 and TRBJ2-7, with a weak D call TRBD1 (5 bases). Germline V CDR1 and CDR2: SEHNR, FQNEAQ (reference sequence). Between the trimmed V and J ends, which lost 1 base and 6 bases, there was a span of 10 bases. This CDR3 comprises 13 residues. This CDR3 reads CASSLVGRAEQYF. The CDR3 DNA reads as TGTGCCAGCAGCTTAGTTGGCAGGGCCGAGCAGTACTTC.

This clonotype was seen many times. The chain links TRBV12-3 or TRBV12-4 to TRBJ2-5; D is tentatively TRBD1 or TRBD2 (5 bases each). Trimming removed 8 bases at V and 5 bases at J, with 18 bases between. There are 14 residues in the CDR3. The CDR3 reads CASREEGESETQYF. CDR3 sequence (DNA): TGTGCCAGCCGAGAAGAAGGGGAGAGCGAGACCCAGTACTTC.

The V gene is TRBV7-9, the J gene TRBJ1-6, with no clear D. This CDR3 has 14 residues. The V end was cut by 1 base, the J end by 5 bases, with 6 bases between. Germline V gene data show CDR1 as SEHNR and CDR2 as FQNEAQ (reference sequence). CDR3 sequence: CASSLGLDNSPLHF. The DNA of the CDR3 is TGTGCCAGCAGCTTAGGACTAGATAATTCACCCCTCCACTTT.

The chain is built from TRBV6-2 or TRBV6-3 and TRBJ2-7; TRBD2 agrees at 8 bases. Germline CDR1 is MNHEY and CDR2 is SVGEGT. This CDR3 comprises 15 residues. V was clipped by 3 bases and J by 2 bases; unmatched bases: 6. CDR3 coding DNA: TGTGCCAGCAGTTATAAGGTAGCGGGGACCTACGAGCAGTACTTC. It translates to CASSYKVAGTYEQYF.

This chain uses TRBV4-1 with TRBJ2-3, with D possibly matching TRBD2 (5 bases). V lost 2 bases to trimming and J lost 3 bases, with 6 bases between them. Germline V gene lookup returns CDR1 MGHRA and CDR2 YSYEKL. The CDR3 covers 13 residues. The CDR3 DNA sequence: TGCGCCAGCAGCCAATGGGAGACAGATACGCAGTATTTT. Its protein product is CASSQWETDTQYF.

This clonotype has just a few counts. This chain joins TRBV30 and TRBJ2-2, with D uncertain. Germline V gives CDR1 GTSNPN, CDR2 SVGIG (reference sequence). This CDR3 has 14 residues. Trimming left V 4 bases short and J 2 bases short, with 11 bases between. The CDR3 DNA reads TGTGCCTGGATGGCAGGTACTAACACCGGGGAGCTGTTTTTT. Translation: CAWMAGTNTGELFF.

The sample holds a few counts of this clonotype. V usage is TRBV29-1 and J usage is TRBJ1-1; 10 bases fit TRBD1. The V gene's germline CDR1 is SQVTM and CDR2 ANQGSEA. Trimming took 7 bases from V and 4 from J; bases not matched to a gene: 6. This CDR3 comprises 13 residues. CDR3 in amino acids: CSDWTGGATEAFF. CDR3 DNA: TGCAGCGATTGGACAGGGGGGGCCACTGAAGCTTTCTTT.

This clonotype came up a few times. DNA of the CDR3: TGTGCCAGCAGTCGACAGGGGGCTCGGAGGGAGACCCAGTACTTC. Translated, it gives CASSRQGARRETQYF. The chain is built from TRBV28 and TRBJ2-5; 10 positions match TRBD1. There are 15 residues in the CDR3. Per the germline V gene, CDR1 is MDHEN and CDR2 is SYDVKM. J lost 5 bases, V lost 5 bases, and 8 bases had no gene match.

The chain uses TRBV6-2 or TRBV6-3 and TRBJ2-1; D unclear. Germline loops: CDR1 MNHEY, CDR2 SVGEGT. The CDR3 runs to 12 residues. V was trimmed by 1 base and J by 8 bases, leaving 6 bases between them. CDR3 region: CASSYWEHEQFF. The CDR3 coding sequence is TGTGCCAGCAGTTACTGGGAACATGAGCAGTTCTTC.

The table lists this clonotype with a few counts. V usage is TRBV4-1 and J usage is TRBJ1-4; D remains unclear. Trimming left V 1 base short and J 8 bases short, with 14 bases between. CDR3 length equals 15 residues. Germline CDR1 MGHRA, CDR2 YSYEKL. The CDR3 sequence: CASSQVPVLEEKLFF. The CDR3 DNA is TGCGCCAGCAGCCAAGTCCCAGTGTTGGAAGAAAAACTGTTTTTT.

This clonotype has more than one count but fewer than ten. V is TRBV7-2 and J is TRBJ2-1, with D possibly matching TRBD1 (5 bases). The CDR3 is 14 residues long. V was shortened by 1 base and J by 4 bases, with 8 bases between the two germline ends. Germline values: CDR1 SGHTA, CDR2 FQGNSA. As DNA, the CDR3 is TGTGCCAGCAGCTTAGTACAGGTATACAATGAGCAGTTCTTC. Translation: CASSLVQVYNEQFF.